This T cell receptor (beta chain) derives from a study of beta chain features in type 1 diabetes (dated by TCRdb to 2016 to 2019). With regard to the full study: Mean age, gender distribution, total cell number and subset yield did not differ between patients and healthy donors. A total of roughly 99 million sorted cells were examined across all samples, and the number of cells per subset was strongly correlated with RNA yield. In the study, recently diagnosed type 1 diabetes patients and matched healthy donors were compared on the TCRB repertoires of their sorted circulating CD4+ T cell subsets. Naive and central memory subsets were obtained from all 30 or so donors, but regulatory and stem cell-like memory subsets were isolated from only 8 patients and roughly eight healthy donors. Overall study results and their limits: Naive, central memory and regulatory TCRB repertoires appeared more similar among patients than among healthy donors. Because cDNA was sequenced instead of genomic DNA, activated cells with high expression could be over-represented, although the groups did not differ in activation or CD3 levels. Only small numbers of individuals were included in the HLA sub-analyses, which left unresolved whether HLA type had any influence on TCRB rearrangement. In all four CD4+ subsets, TCRB CDR3 length was moderately but significantly shorter in type 1 diabetes patients. Patients with type 1 diabetes made fewer insertions and deleted more nucleotides at VDJ recombination sites, implying thymic rearrangement abnormalities. PCR may preferentially amplify shorter templates, but because patient and control samples were amplified and corrected together, any resulting skew would affect both groups equally.

About this clone itself: Its antigen specificity is not known. No base qualities exist here, and no much larger clone lies one base off it.

The High Capacity cDNA Reverse Transcription Kit was used to reverse transcribe all of the isolated RNA, meaning that expressed TCRB transcripts were what got sequenced. Deep immunoSEQ sequencing was applied to naive, central memory and regulatory T cell samples, giving an average of about 3.4 million total reads per sample. Sorted cells were lysed in RLT buffer, and RNA was extracted using DNase-treated RNeasy Micro or Mini kits according to cell number. To prevent cross-contamination, every cell subset was processed on its own, while patient and healthy donor samples were processed together. The immunoSEQ multiplex PCR was used to amplify TCRB sequences from cDNA, yielding 87-bp fragments that span the CDR3 region. Sequencing of the amplicons was done on the Illumina HiSeq platform. The original pipeline was this. Synthetic template baselines were used to correct PCR bias computationally, reads within Hamming distance 2 were collapsed together, and singletons that could not be merged were discarded. Reads were aligned against IMGT so that V, D and J genes, CDR3 length and insertions or deletions at six rearrangement sites could be assigned. Within each subset, clonotype counts were normalized to sorted cell number, and only after that were true diversity and Gini coefficients computed with the tcR R package. The overlap coefficient, calculated on TCRB nucleotide sequences, was used to measure repertoire sharing. TCRdb obtained this table from immuneACCESS and retained in-frame rearrangements with V and J assigned. These tables miss some clones; where compared with another copy, unresolved V genes account for less than half of the shortfall, and the remainder is unexplained. For V, J and clone size, that table is used; D and trimming come from the DNA. In this sample the table shows roughly 180,000 clones, approximately 7.8% of which occur a single time. The ten largest make up about 0.9% of the sample.

Each donor gave one peripheral blood draw, about 110 mL on average, collected into heparinised tubes. A BD FACSAria II and a panel including CD45RO, CCR7, CD25, CD127, CD95 and CD27 were used to sort naive, central memory, regulatory and stem cell-like memory CD4+ T cells. All sorted populations exceeded 95% purity. PBMCs were isolated immediately by Lymphoprep density gradient centrifugation and stained directly without culture. Samples were stained and sorted in pairs, with one healthy donor and one patient per experiment, so that batch effects were minimized. What was sequenced was central memory CD4+ T cells from blood. The sequence was obtained from a woman in her thirties or forties with type 1 diabetes.

The DNA is TGTGCCAGCAGCCCCCCCGGACAGGGAAGTCAGCCCCAGCATTTT. Translated, it reads CASSPPGQGSQPQHF. The V gene is TRBV7-9 and the J gene is TRBJ1-5, with TRBD1 identical over 8 junction bases. Measured from the cysteine to the phenylalanine, the CDR3 is 15 residues long. Only the CDR3 part of the read is kept: 45 bases, read in frame from the first base. The germline V gene (reference sequence) gives CDR1 as SEHNR and CDR2 as FQNEAQ. The V end gives up 5 bases and the J end 6 bases, leaving 9 bases in the junction not matched to a gene.